This entry lists 28 T cell receptor beta chains sequenced from one sample in a study of a mutant IDH1 vaccine in newly diagnosed glioma (dated by TCRdb to about 2021). The antigens for these receptors are not known. Library generation was performed with the immunoSEQ multiplex PCR assay. TCRdb provides this immuneACCESS table in a form limited to in-frame rearrangements. Some clones are lacking; in checked studies, under half of them reflect an unresolved V gene, and why the rest are absent is not known. Within this sample are about 44,000 clones, with around 93% of them counted one time only. The ten largest account for 3% to 4.5% of the sample. The label giving this sample's time point can be read as: week 23, last vaccination. Every vaccine dose consisted of 300 ug of a 20-mer mutant IDH1 peptide in Montanide, administered subcutaneously together with topical imiquimod. Material: PBMCs, obtained from a glioma patient whose treatment included an IDH1 peptide vaccine. Receptor source: a man over 45 with glioma.

The chain is built from TRBV6-1 and TRBJ1-6; no clear D. Germline lookup yields CDR1 MNHNS and CDR2 SASEGT. CDR3 size: 14 residues. V was pared by 7 bases and J by 7 bases, with 14 bases between. The CDR3 DNA reads as TGTGCCAGCAATGGAGGGTTGTACAATTCACCCCTCCACTTT. It is translated as CASNGGLYNSPLHF.

The chain recombines TRBV5-4 with TRBJ1-1, with D possibly matching TRBD1 (6 bases). The CDR3 covers 14 residues. With 0 bases removed from V and 1 base from J, the gap between germline ends came to 7 bases. From germline, CDR1 is SGHNT and CDR2 YYREEE (reference sequence). The CDR3 loop is CASSLDRENTEAFF. CDR3 DNA sequence: TGTGCCAGCAGCTTGGACAGGGAGAACACTGAAGCTTTCTTT.

This clone occurred a few times. The chain carries TRBV2 and TRBJ2-5; D call uncertain. Trimming removed 1 base at V and 6 bases at J, with 0 bases between. Germline V gives CDR1 SNHLY, CDR2 FYNNEI. The CDR3 runs to 10 residues. The CDR3 loop reads CASSEETQYF. The CDR3 nucleotides read TGTGCCAGCAGTGAAGAGACCCAGTACTTC.

A note on this clone: One end of the junction varies from germline; a read error may be responsible. The chain links TRBV19 to TRBJ1-1, with a weak D call TRBD1 (6 bases). The V gene's germline CDR1 is LNHDA and CDR2 SQIVND (reference sequence). The CDR3 contains 13 residues. CDR3 amino acids: CACSRGVETEAFF. CDR3 nucleotide sequence: TGTGCCTGTAGTAGGGGGGTGGAAACTGAAGCTTTCTTT.

The J gene is TRBJ1-5, the V gene TRBV10-2; unclear D gene. This CDR3 spans 13 amino acids. Trimming cost V 3 bases and J 4 bases, with 7 bases left between them. The germline V gene encodes CDR1 WSHSY and CDR2 SAAADI. DNA for the CDR3: TGCGCCAGCAGTGAACAGCAAAATCAGCCCCAGCATTTT. Translating it yields CASSEQQNQPQHF.

The chain is built from TRBV27 and TRBJ1-2; D perhaps matches TRBD1 (5 bases). Germline CDR1 is MNHEY and CDR2 is SMNVEV (reference sequence). The V end lost 6 bases, the J end lost 1 base, and 12 bases lay between the germline ends. This CDR3 has 14 residues. In DNA form, the CDR3 reads TGTGCCAGCAGCCCAGGACAAAATAACTATGGCTACACCTTC. It is translated as CASSPGQNNYGYTF.

The CDR3 coding sequence is TGTGCCAGCAGCCAAAGGGGGGGGCGGACGTACTTC. This sequence encodes CASSQRGGRTYF. This chain links TRBV4-2 with TRBJ2-7; D possibly corresponds to TRBD2 (7 bases). The CDR3 loop spans 12 amino acids. Trimming stripped 2 bases from V and 12 bases from J, with 14 bases between. Germline V gene lookup returns CDR1 LGHNA and CDR2 YNFKEQ.

This clone was observed once. This chain joins TRBV18 and TRBJ2-1; 8 nucleotides match TRBD1. The trim removed 3 bases at V and 8 bases at J, leaving 6 bases unmatched. The CDR3 runs to 14 residues. Germline CDR1 is KGHSH and CDR2 is LQKENI. DNA for the CDR3: TGTGCCAGCTCACCTCCCTCGGACAGGGATGAGCAGTTCTTC. The encoded protein is CASSPPSDRDEQFF.

This chain links TRBV25-1 with TRBJ1-1, with D unclear. Trimming removed 10 bases at V and 1 base at J, with 7 bases between. The germline V gene encodes CDR1 MGHDK and CDR2 SYGVNS. The CDR3 has 11 residues. Here the CDR3 reads CATRQNTEAFF. The CDR3, as DNA: TGTGCCACCCGGCAGAACACTGAAGCTTTCTTT.

This chain connects TRBV2 to TRBJ1-5; TRBD1 matches 10 bases. The junction had 6 bases not matched to a gene; V was cut back by 7 bases and J by 6 bases. Germline V gives CDR1 SNHLY, CDR2 FYNNEI. The CDR3 runs 14 residues. CDR3 region: CASTGQGVRQPQHF. The CDR3 region has the DNA TGTGCCAGCACTGGACAGGGGGTTCGTCAGCCCCAGCATTTT. The entire variable domain, with the rest obtained from reference TRBV2 and TRBJ1-5, is as follows: EPEVTQTPSHQVTQMGQEVILRCVPISNHLYFYWYRQILGQKVEFLVSFYNNEISEKSEIFDDQFSVERPDGSNFTLKIRSTKLEDSAMYFCASTGQGVRQPQHFGDGTRLSIL.

The chain employs TRBV7-2 and TRBJ2-3; 10 bases fit TRBD2. The trim removed 5 bases at V and 7 bases at J, leaving 9 bases unmatched. This CDR3 is 15 amino acids long. In germline, CDR1 is SGHTA, CDR2 FQGNSA. CDR3 bases: TGTGCCAGCAGCCCCGGGGGGACTAGCGCAAATACGCAGTATTTT. It encodes CASSPGGTSANTQYF.

This rearrangement joins TRBV4-3 to TRBJ2-5, with 7 bases that match TRBD1. Trimming removed 0 bases from V and 2 bases from J; junction bases left unmatched: 3. Germline CDR1 and CDR2: LGHNA and YSLEER. The CDR3 is made up of 15 amino acids. The CDR3 region is CASSQDMTGQETQYF. Here the CDR3 DNA reads TGCGCCAGCAGCCAAGATATGACAGGGCAAGAGACCCAGTACTTC.

The rearrangement links TRBV11-2 to TRBJ2-5; D not resolved. The V gene's germline CDR1 is SGHAT and CDR2 FQNNGV. V lost 0 bases and J lost 5, with 7 bases in between. The CDR3 has 13 amino acids. CDR3 DNA: TGTGCCAGCAGCTTAGAGAGGTCTGAGACCCAGTACTTC. Protein sequence: CASSLERSETQYF. The entire variable domain, with the rest obtained from reference TRBV11-2 and TRBJ2-5, is as follows: EAGVAQSPRYKIIEKRQSVAFWCNPISGHATLYWYQQILGQGPKLLIQFQNNGVVDDSQLPKDRFSAERLKGVDSTLKIQPAKLEDSAVYLCASSLERSETQYFGPGTRLLVL.

The rearrangement joins TRBV5-5 to TRBJ1-5; 7 nucleotides line up with TRBD1. The CDR3 is made up of 15 amino acids. Losses at the gene ends were 2 bases for V and 2 bases for J; bases not matched to a gene: 4. Germline loops: CDR1 SGHKS, CDR2 YYEKEE (reference sequence). For the CDR3, the DNA is TGTGCCAGCAGCTTTACAGGGGTTCGCAATCAGCCCCAGCATTTT. Translated, it gives CASSFTGVRNQPQHF.

The chain links TRBV18 to TRBJ1-5, with TRBD1 matching over 8 bases. CDR1 is KGHSH, CDR2 LQKENI, per germline. Germline trimming cut 3 bases from V and 3 bases from J; bases unmatched to any gene: 4. The CDR3 spans 15 residues. Here the CDR3 DNA reads TGTGCCAGCTCACCCGGGACAGGAGTCAATCAGCCCCAGCATTTT. Its translation is CASSPGTGVNQPQHF. The complete variable domain, with remaining parts taken from reference TRBV18 and TRBJ1-5, reads NAGVMQNPRHLVRRRGQEARLRCSPMKGHSHVYWYRQLPEEGLKFMVYLQKENIIDESGMPKERFSAEFPKEGPSILRIQQVVRGDSAAYFCASSPGTGVNQPQHFGDGTRLSIL.

The CDR3 loop is CASSFNGLGEKLFF. The CDR3 DNA reads as TGTGCCAGCAGCTTCAATGGTCTCGGGGAAAAACTGTTTTTT. The chain links TRBV5-4 to TRBJ1-4; D is unclear. Trimming pared 2 bases from V and 8 bases from J, leaving 13 bases between. The CDR3 has 14 residues. Germline CDR1 is SGHNT and CDR2 is YYREEE (reference sequence).

The chain carries TRBV18 and TRBJ1-2; 8 bases line up with TRBD1. Trimming cost V 3 bases and J 5 bases; bases outside gene matches: 2. The CDR3 extends over 13 amino acids. Per germline, CDR1 KGHSH and CDR2 LQKENI. Written as DNA, the CDR3 is TGTGCCAGCTCACCCGACAGGGGTTATGGCTACACCTTC. Its protein is CASSPDRGYGYTF.

The chain combines TRBV27 with TRBJ2-3; 8 bases are a match to TRBD2. CDR3 length: 15 residues. V was pared by 2 bases and J by 4 bases, with 5 bases of the junction left unmatched. Germline-derived CDR1 and CDR2 are MNHEY and SMNVEV (reference sequence). CDR3 sequence reads: CASSLMAGGADTQYF. In DNA form, the CDR3 reads TGTGCCAGCAGTTTAATGGCGGGAGGCGCAGATACGCAGTATTTT.

J is TRBJ2-4 and V is TRBV19; 8 nucleotides align to TRBD2. J lost 6 bases, V lost 6 bases, and 13 bases had no gene match. The germline V gene encodes CDR1 LNHDA and CDR2 SQIVND (reference sequence). The CDR3 length is 16 residues. This CDR3 reads CASRLAATSQRNIQYF. The CDR3 bases are TGTGCCAGTAGACTAGCGGCTACTAGCCAGAGAAACATTCAGTACTTC.

V and J are TRBV10-2 and TRBJ1-3; TRBD1 matches 8 bases. The CDR3 consists of 13 residues. J was trimmed by 11 bases and V by 6 bases; bases with no gene match: 9. CDR1 and CDR2 from the germline V gene are WSHSY and SAAADI. The CDR3 protein is CASRPGQVPSIYF. DNA for the CDR3: TGCGCCAGCAGGCCGGGACAGGTCCCTTCCATATATTTT.

V usage is TRBV5-1 and J usage is TRBJ1-1; 7 nucleotides line up with TRBD1. The CDR3 runs to 13 residues. The junction had 6 bases not matched to a gene; V was cut back by 3 bases and J by 7 bases. The germline CDR1 and CDR2 sequences are SGHRS and YFSETQ. The CDR3 protein is CASSSTGPGEAFF. Here the CDR3 DNA reads TGCGCCAGCAGCTCGACAGGGCCAGGTGAAGCTTTCTTT. Variable domain in full (rest from reference TRBV5-1 and TRBJ1-1): KAGVTQTPRYLIKTRGQQVTLSCSPISGHRSVSWYQQTPGQGLQFLFEYFSETQRNKGNFPGRFSGRQFSNSRSEMNVSTLELGDSALYLCASSSTGPGEAFFGQGTRLTVV.

The chain carries TRBV28 and TRBJ1-1; 10 bases align to TRBD1. CDR1 is MDHEN and CDR2 is SYDVKM in the germline V gene. J was trimmed by 10 bases and V by 0 bases; bases with no gene match: 11. The length of the CDR3 is 16 residues. The CDR3 coding sequence is TGTGCCAGCAGTTTATGGGTCGACAGGGGGCGCGACAGAGCTTTCTTT. This codes for CASSLWVDRGRDRAFF. Variable domain in full (rest from reference TRBV28 and TRBJ1-1): DVKVTQSSRYLVKRTGEKVFLECVQDMDHENMFWYRQDPGLGLRLIYFSYDVKMKEKGDIPEGYSVSREKKERFSLILESASTNQTSMYLCASSLWVDRGRDRAFFGQGTRLTVV.

This chain uses TRBV4-1 with TRBJ2-2, with 8 nucleotides matching TRBD2. V lost 3 bases to trimming and J lost 5 bases; unmatched junction nucleotides: 11. Per germline, CDR1 MGHRA and CDR2 YSYEKL. This CDR3 is 17 amino acids long. This chain's CDR3 is CASSQGSRSGGTGELFF. CDR3 coding DNA: TGCGCCAGCAGCCAGGGTAGCAGGTCGGGAGGGACCGGGGAGCTGTTTTTT.

The chain links TRBV2 to TRBJ1-5; 10 bases match TRBD1. CDR1 and CDR2 (germline): SNHLY, FYNNEI. CDR3 size: 15 residues. V shed 6 bases and J 3 bases; nucleotides not matched to a gene: 5. CDR3: CASRGQGVNNQPQHF. The CDR3 DNA follows: TGTGCCAGCAGAGGACAGGGGGTTAACAATCAGCCCCAGCATTTT. The entire variable domain, with the rest obtained from reference TRBV2 and TRBJ1-5, is as follows: EPEVTQTPSHQVTQMGQEVILRCVPISNHLYFYWYRQILGQKVEFLVSFYNNEISEKSEIFDDQFSVERPDGSNFTLKIRSTKLEDSAMYFCASRGQGVNNQPQHFGDGTRLSIL.

The chain has TRBV5-6 and TRBJ2-1; no clear D. The CDR3 has 12 amino acids. Germline loops: CDR1 SGHDT, CDR2 YYEEEE. The germline V and J ends were trimmed by 2 bases and 5 bases, with 5 bases remaining between them. As DNA, the CDR3 is TGTGCCAGCAGCTTCCGGGACAATGAGCAGTTCTTC. Protein: CASSFRDNEQFF.

The rearrangement uses TRBV6-5 and TRBJ2-1; TRBD1 matches at 11 bases. V shed 0 bases, J shed 7 bases, and the junction held 5 bases outside the gene matches. There are 16 residues in the CDR3. Germline CDR1 is MNHEY and CDR2 is SVGAGI. This chain's CDR3 is CASSYSRTGGKNEQFF. For the CDR3, the DNA is TGTGCCAGCAGTTACTCCAGGACAGGGGGCAAAAATGAGCAGTTCTTC.

V is TRBV4-3 and J is TRBJ2-1, with D perhaps matching TRBD1 (6 bases). With 5 bases removed from V and 3 bases from J, the gap between germline ends came to 20 bases. Germline V gene lookup returns CDR1 LGHNA and CDR2 YSLEER. The CDR3 sequence is 17 residues long. Here the CDR3 reads CASSVTTKTGIYNEQFF. CDR3 nucleotide sequence: TGCGCCAGCAGCGTTACCACCAAAACAGGGATCTACAATGAGCAGTTCTTC.

V gene TRBV6-5 combines with J gene TRBJ2-2; TRBD2 is a possible D gene (6 bases). V lost 2 bases and J lost 1, with 11 bases in between. This CDR3 contains 16 residues. CDR1 and CDR2 from the germline V gene are MNHEY and SVGAGI. The CDR3 bases are TGTGCCAGCAGTTACGACGCGGGACTGAACACCGGGGAGCTGTTTTTT. It specifies CASSYDAGLNTGELFF.